The clone carrying this T cell receptor beta chain was recorded many times. Its target is unknown. Per germline, CDR1 LGHDT and CDR2 YNNKEL (reference sequence). This CDR3 is 14 amino acids long. J lost 3 bases, V lost 4 bases, and 5 bases had no gene match. The sample originates from a study of T cells in Graves' hyperthyroidism and ophthalmopathy. Study in general: Peripheral blood was collected at initial diagnosis, before any treatment. Findings and limits, study-wide: The authors' 13 V-J model separated ophthalmopathy from stable hyperthyroidism. Researchers found most expanded thyroid clonotypes above 0.001 in blood as well.

Researchers amplified the TCR beta CDR3 regions from RNA transcripts. The HTBI primer set served for first-round RT-PCR of the TCR CDR3. TCRdb redid the calling of the multiplex PCR reads with MiXCR, one entry per CDR3 protein. The sample has around 520,000 distinct CDR3 sequences; less than 15% are singletons. Across 18 months, stable Graves' hyperthyroidism was marked by no progression to ophthalmopathy. Material: blood. This sequence originates from a woman aged 40 to 50 with Graves' hyperthyroidism. The chain combines TRBV3-1 with TRBJ2-7, with 8 bases that match TRBD1. In nucleotides, the CDR3 is TGTGCCAGCAGCCGACAGGGGTCCTACTACGAGCAGTACTTC. Translating gives CASSRQGSYYEQYF.